These 29 T cell receptor beta chains were all obtained from the same sample, sequenced in a study of cytomegalovirus exposure and HLA in healthy donors. Primers included in the PCR were 60 Vbeta and 13 Jbeta primers. TCRdb keeps only in-frame clones here, not all; method: immunoSEQ multiplex PCR. The sample holds 150,000 to 200,000 clones, around 68% seen once. What was sequenced was PBMCs. The source is a middle-aged man in good health and CMV-seronegative.

V usage is TRBV18 and J usage is TRBJ2-5, with TRBD1 matching over 8 bases. Germline V gives CDR1 KGHSH, CDR2 LQKENI. The CDR3 extends over 16 amino acids. J gave up 1 base and V 2 bases, and 6 bases lay outside the gene matches. CDR3: CASSPRVTGGQETQYF. In DNA form, the CDR3 reads TGTGCCAGCTCACCAAGGGTCACAGGGGGCCAAGAGACCCAGTACTTC.

The chain uses TRBV4-3 and TRBJ2-7; D ambiguous. Germline V gene lookup returns CDR1 LGHNA and CDR2 YSLEER. V was pared by 0 bases and J by 3 bases, with 9 bases between. The CDR3 contains 14 residues. This CDR3 is CASSQDMTSYEQYF. The DNA of the CDR3 is TGCGCCAGCAGCCAAGATATGACAAGCTACGAGCAGTACTTC.

This chain uses TRBV5-6 with TRBJ2-5; D not certain. The CDR3 covers 14 residues. Germline CDR1 and CDR2: SGHDT and YYEEEE. Trimming pared 2 bases from V and 2 bases from J, leaving 10 bases between. The CDR3 loop reads CASSFAPSQETQYF. In nucleotides, the CDR3 is TGTGCCAGCAGCTTCGCGCCTTCACAAGAGACCCAGTACTTC.

This chain links TRBV7-9 with TRBJ2-5, with 7 bases aligning to TRBD1. The CDR3 is made up of 15 amino acids. After removal of 4 bases from V and 3 bases from J, the junction contained 8 bases not matched to a gene. The V gene's germline CDR1 is SEHNR and CDR2 FQNEAQ (reference sequence). CDR3 protein: CASSWKQGLKETQYF. The CDR3 DNA follows: TGTGCCAGCAGCTGGAAACAGGGGCTCAAAGAGACCCAGTACTTC. Variable domain in full (rest from reference TRBV7-9 and TRBJ2-5): DTGVSQNPRHKITKRGQNVTFRCDPISEHNRLYWYRQTLGQGPEFLTYFQNEAQLEKSRLLSDRFSAERPKGSFSTLEIQRTEQGDSAMYLCASSWKQGLKETQYFGPGTRLLVL.

The chain is built from TRBV7-2 and TRBJ1-5, with TRBD1 matching 9 bases. CDR1 SGHTA and CDR2 FQGNSA come from the germline V gene. V trimming: 5 bases; J trimming: 7 bases; junction bases outside the gene matches: 12. The CDR3 loop spans 16 amino acids. This CDR3 is CASSTAGTGSFQPQHF. The CDR3 DNA reads as TGTGCCAGCAGCACAGCCGGGACAGGGTCCTTCCAGCCCCAGCATTTT.

The V gene is TRBV18, the J gene TRBJ2-1, with TRBD2 identical over 13 bases. This CDR3 comprises 16 residues. Germline V gene lookup returns CDR1 KGHSH and CDR2 LQKENI. The trim removed 2 bases at V and 6 bases at J, leaving 4 bases unmatched. CDR3 region: CASSPTSGGAANEQFF. The CDR3 nucleotides are TGTGCCAGCTCACCAACTAGCGGGGGGGCCGCCAATGAGCAGTTCTTC. Full variable domain (rest looked up from reference TRBV18 and TRBJ2-1): NAGVMQNPRHLVRRRGQEARLRCSPMKGHSHVYWYRQLPEEGLKFMVYLQKENIIDESGMPKERFSAEFPKEGPSILRIQQVVRGDSAAYFCASSPTSGGAANEQFFGPGTRLTVL.

The chain recombines TRBV5-1 with TRBJ2-4; 7 bases line up with TRBD1. This CDR3 spans 15 amino acids. Germline V lookup: CDR1 SGHRS, CDR2 YFSETQ. V lost 2 bases, J lost 7 bases, and 9 bases stayed unmatched. CDR3 bases: TGCGCCAGCAGCTTAGACAGGGTAGTTACTAACATTCAGTACTTC. Encoded protein: CASSLDRVVTNIQYF.

The V call is TRBV30, the J call TRBJ1-2; the match to TRBD1 covers 9 bases. The germline CDR1 and CDR2 sequences are GTSNPN and SVGIG (reference sequence). Trimming cost V 1 base and J 4 bases; bases outside gene matches: 4. The CDR3 has 14 amino acids. The CDR3 bases are TGTGCCTGGAGTGCCGGGACAGGGTTCTATGGCTACACCTTC. It specifies CAWSAGTGFYGYTF.

This rearrangement joins TRBV11-2 to TRBJ1-6; perhaps TRBD1 as D (6 bases). Germline CDR1 and CDR2: SGHAT and FQNNGV. This CDR3 is built from 14 residues. Trimming cost V 5 bases and J 7 bases, with 12 bases left between them. The CDR3 loop is CASSARQANSPLHF. The CDR3 bases are TGTGCCAGCAGCGCTCGACAGGCCAATTCACCCCTCCACTTT. The full variable domain, with the rest looked up from reference TRBV11-2 and TRBJ1-6, is EAGVAQSPRYKIIEKRQSVAFWCNPISGHATLYWYQQILGQGPKLLIQFQNNGVVDDSQLPKDRFSAERLKGVDSTLKIQPAKLEDSAVYLCASSARQANSPLHFGNGTRLTVT.

This clone appeared once. The chain couples TRBV18 to TRBJ1-4, with 7 bases matching TRBD1. Trimming at V came to 0 bases and at J to 8 bases, leaving 6 bases not matched to a gene. Per germline, CDR1 KGHSH and CDR2 LQKENI. The length of the CDR3 is 15 residues. The CDR3, as DNA: TGTGCCAGCTCACCACCGGAGGGGGCAACGGAAAAACTGTTTTTT. It specifies CASSPPEGATEKLFF.

The chain has TRBV7-9 and TRBJ1-4; D is unclear. This CDR3 has 15 residues. V dropped 1 base and J dropped 8 bases, with 14 bases sitting between them. Germline V gives CDR1 SEHNR, CDR2 FQNEAQ (reference sequence). The CDR3 sequence is CASSLGLDVQEKLFF. In DNA form, the CDR3 reads TGTGCCAGCAGCTTAGGGCTAGACGTGCAGGAAAAACTGTTTTTT.

The rearrangement links TRBV28 to TRBJ1-4; possibly TRBD1 for D (5 bases). Germline V gives CDR1 MDHEN, CDR2 SYDVKM. Between the trimmed V and J ends, which lost 8 bases and 7 bases, there was a span of 23 bases. This CDR3 has 16 residues. The CDR3, as DNA: TGTGCCAGCTCCTCAATTGGGGCAGGGATGAGTGAAAAACTGTTTTTT. Its translation: CASSSIGAGMSEKLFF.

V gene TRBV7-6 combines with J gene TRBJ2-2; TRBD1 is a possible D gene (5 bases). The CDR3 has 19 residues. The germline V and J ends were trimmed by 1 base and 2 bases, with 20 bases remaining between them. Per the germline V gene, CDR1 is SGHVS and CDR2 is FNYEAQ. The CDR3 sequence: CASSLVGWGGTLNTGELFF. The CDR3 region has the DNA TGTGCCAGCAGCTTAGTAGGGTGGGGCGGAACTCTAAACACCGGGGAGCTGTTTTTT.

Details on this clone: An end of the junction does not agree with germline; a read error may underlie this. The genes are TRBV7-7 and TRBJ2-7, with a tentative D call TRBD2 (6 bases). The CDR3 contains 15 residues. Germline V lookup: CDR1 SSHAT, CDR2 FNYEAQ (reference sequence). CDR3 sequence (DNA): TGTGCTAGCAGCCTCGGGACTCCTAGCTCCTACGAGCAGTACTTC. Translation gives CASSLGTPSSYEQYF.

This chain connects TRBV30 to TRBJ1-2; no clear D gene. Looked up from germline, CDR1 is GTSNPN and CDR2 is SVGIG (reference sequence). The CDR3 length is 11 residues. Trimming took 3 bases from V and 8 from J, leaving 10 bases between them. CDR3: CAWSLYIGYTF. Written as DNA, the CDR3 is TGTGCCTGGAGCCTTTACATCGGCTACACCTTC.

Note on this clone: A clone one base away is much larger, so this may be a read error. The chain recombines TRBV7-6 with TRBJ2-4; 11 bases are shared with TRBD2. The CDR3 runs to 16 residues. V gave up 0 bases and J gave up 4 bases; unmatched junction bases: 2. CDR1 SGHVS and CDR2 FNYEAQ come from the germline V gene. Here the CDR3 reads CASSLATSGRKNIQYF. The CDR3 region has the DNA TGTGCCAGCAGCTTAGCTACTAGCGGGAGAAAAAACATTCAGTACTTC.

V usage is TRBV30 and J usage is TRBJ1-3; D is unclear. The germline gives CDR1 GTSNPN, CDR2 SVGIG (reference sequence). This CDR3 region has 16 residues. Trimming pared 3 bases from V and 0 bases from J, leaving 15 bases between. The CDR3 reads CAWRSGGSRSGNTIYF. In DNA form, the CDR3 reads TGTGCCTGGAGGTCGGGAGGCAGCCGCTCTGGAAACACCATATATTTT.

V usage is TRBV19 and J usage is TRBJ2-3, with 12 bases aligning to TRBD1. J gave up 7 bases and V 5 bases, and 4 bases lay outside the gene matches. The CDR3 is 14 amino acids. The germline V gene encodes CDR1 LNHDA and CDR2 SQIVND (reference sequence). In nucleotides, the CDR3 is TGTGCCAGTAGTGAGGGACAGGGGGCTAATACGCAGTATTTT. Translating gives CASSEGQGANTQYF.

The chain recombines TRBV14 with TRBJ2-1; D may be TRBD1 (6 bases). Germline CDR1 reads SGHDN; CDR2 reads FVKESK. This CDR3 spans 16 amino acids. V lost 0 bases to trimming and J lost 2 bases, with 11 bases between them. The CDR3, as DNA: TGTGCCAGCAGCCAAGAACGCCGGACAGCCTACAATGAGCAGTTCTTC. Translation gives CASSQERRTAYNEQFF.

The rearrangement joins TRBV5-5 to TRBJ1-4, with TRBD1 as a possible D gene (6 bases). This CDR3 has 15 residues. CDR1 SGHKS and CDR2 YYEKEE come from the germline V gene (reference sequence). With 4 bases removed from V and 6 bases from J, the gap between germline ends came to 16 bases. The CDR3 spells CASSPRGGFDEKLFF. The CDR3 DNA is TGTGCCAGCAGCCCAAGGGGGGGGTTTGATGAAAAACTGTTTTTT.

The genes are TRBV4-3 and TRBJ1-1; 8 nucleotides line up with TRBD1. CDR3 length: 15 residues. Germline assignment: CDR1 LGHNA and CDR2 YSLEER. V lost 3 bases and J lost 3; bases outside the gene matches: 6. CDR3 sequence reads: CASSQVDRDHTEAFF. CDR3 sequence (DNA): TGCGCCAGCAGCCAGGTGGACAGGGATCACACTGAAGCTTTCTTT.

This clone has only a few counts. This chain connects TRBV7-2 to TRBJ2-1; 7 positions match TRBD2. The CDR3 is 16 amino acids. V shed 2 bases, J shed 2 bases, and the junction held 6 bases outside the gene matches. CDR1 and CDR2 from the germline V gene are SGHTA and FQGNSA. The CDR3 nucleotides are TGTGCCAGCAGCTTAAGTCCTAGCGGTGCCTACAATGAGCAGTTCTTC. Its translation: CASSLSPSGAYNEQFF.

In its sample, this clone was seen a few times. V gene TRBV19 combines with J gene TRBJ1-5; 12 nucleotides agree with TRBD1. The ends lost 7 bases at V and 3 bases at J; junction bases unmatched: 7. CDR1 LNHDA and CDR2 SQIVND come from the germline V gene (reference sequence). This CDR3 region has 16 residues. The CDR3 DNA follows: TGTGCCAGTAAAAGGGACAGGGGGCTAACCAATCAGCCCCAGCATTTT. It is translated as CASKRDRGLTNQPQHF.

Only a few counts were recorded for this clone. The chain joins TRBV6-6 to TRBJ1-1; D gene ambiguous. The V gene lost 6 bases and the J gene lost 1 base, with 15 bases spanning the gap. The germline CDR1 and CDR2 sequences are MNHNY and SVGAGI (reference sequence). This CDR3 contains 15 residues. Written as DNA, the CDR3 is TGTGCCAGCAGCCCTTATCGGGTGGGGAACACTGAAGCTTTCTTT. This translates into CASSPYRVGNTEAFF.

The rearrangement uses TRBV5-5 and TRBJ2-7; 11 bases agree with TRBD1. V lost 5 bases to trimming and J lost 5 bases; unmatched junction nucleotides: 6. CDR1 SGHKS and CDR2 YYEKEE come from the germline V gene (reference sequence). This CDR3 is built from 14 residues. The CDR3 spells CASSWTGGFNEQYF. The CDR3 DNA sequence: TGTGCCAGCAGTTGGACAGGGGGCTTCAACGAGCAGTACTTC.

V and J are TRBV5-1 and TRBJ2-5; 7 bases fit TRBD1. The better agreement between TRBJ2-7 and the DNA end casts doubt on the J call. Germline V lookup: CDR1 SGHRS, CDR2 YFSETQ. CDR3 length equals 13 residues. CDR3: CASSSQGAYEQYF. For the CDR3, the DNA is TGCGCCAGCAGCTCGCAGGGGGCCTACGAGCAGTACTTC.

DNA for the CDR3: TGTGCCAGCAGCGTAGCAATACGAACAGGCCAAAACAATGAGCAGTTCTTC. The encoded protein is CASSVAIRTGQNNEQFF. This chain connects TRBV9 to TRBJ2-1; D may be TRBD1 (5 bases). CDR1 is SGDLS, CDR2 YYNGEE, per germline. Between the trimmed V and J ends, which lost 0 bases and 5 bases, there was a span of 18 bases. The CDR3 covers 17 residues.

The chain links TRBV6-1 to TRBJ2-3; a possible D gene is TRBD1 (6 bases). The CDR3 runs 13 residues. Per germline, CDR1 MNHNS and CDR2 SASEGT. V was cut by 6 bases and J by 4 bases, with 11 bases left in between. CDR3 sequence reads: CASRPQGPDTQYF. CDR3 nucleotide sequence: TGTGCCAGCAGGCCACAGGGACCAGATACGCAGTATTTT.

The chain uses TRBV12-2 and TRBJ2-7; whether TRBD1, the table's D call, matches the DNA was not checked. TRBV12-2 is a pseudogene locus. The CDR3 has 14 amino acids. CDR3 sequence: CARIFGTNFYEQYF. The CDR3 DNA sequence: TGTGCAAGGATCTTCGGGACAAATTTTTACGAGCAGTACTTC.